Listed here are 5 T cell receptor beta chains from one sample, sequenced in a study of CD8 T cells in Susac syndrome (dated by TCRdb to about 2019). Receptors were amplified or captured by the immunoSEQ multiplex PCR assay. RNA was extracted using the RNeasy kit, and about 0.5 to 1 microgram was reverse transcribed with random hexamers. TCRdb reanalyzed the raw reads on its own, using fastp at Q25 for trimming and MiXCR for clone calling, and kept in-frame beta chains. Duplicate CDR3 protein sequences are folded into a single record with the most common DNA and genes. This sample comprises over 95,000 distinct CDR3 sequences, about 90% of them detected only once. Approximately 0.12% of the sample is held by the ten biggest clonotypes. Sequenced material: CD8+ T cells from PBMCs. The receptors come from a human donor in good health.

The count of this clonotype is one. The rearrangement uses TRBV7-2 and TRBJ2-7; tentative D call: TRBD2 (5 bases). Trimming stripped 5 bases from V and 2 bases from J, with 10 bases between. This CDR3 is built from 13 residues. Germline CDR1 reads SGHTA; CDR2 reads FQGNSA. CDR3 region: CASSPRTPYEQYF. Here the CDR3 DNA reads TGTGCCAGCAGCCCCCGGACTCCCTACGAGCAGTACTTC. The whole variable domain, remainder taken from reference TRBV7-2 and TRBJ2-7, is GAGVSQSPSNKVTEKGKDVELRCDPISGHTALYWYRQSLGQGLEFLIYFQGNSAPDKSGLPSDRFSAERTGGSVSTLTIQRTQQEDSAVYLCASSPRTPYEQYFGPGTRLTVT.

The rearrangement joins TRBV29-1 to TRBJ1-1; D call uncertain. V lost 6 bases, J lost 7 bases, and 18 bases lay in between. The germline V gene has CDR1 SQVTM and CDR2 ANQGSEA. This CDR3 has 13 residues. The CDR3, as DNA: TGCAGCGTCCCCTTTGTACCGGGGTTTGAAGCTTTCTTT. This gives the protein CSVPFVPGFEAFF.

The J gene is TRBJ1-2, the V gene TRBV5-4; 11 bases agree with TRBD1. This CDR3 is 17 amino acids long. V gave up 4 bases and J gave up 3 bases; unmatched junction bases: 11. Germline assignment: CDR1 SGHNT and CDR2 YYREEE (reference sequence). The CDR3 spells CASSPEVRTGGDYGYTF. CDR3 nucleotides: TGTGCCAGCAGCCCGGAGGTCCGGACAGGGGGCGACTATGGCTACACCTTC.

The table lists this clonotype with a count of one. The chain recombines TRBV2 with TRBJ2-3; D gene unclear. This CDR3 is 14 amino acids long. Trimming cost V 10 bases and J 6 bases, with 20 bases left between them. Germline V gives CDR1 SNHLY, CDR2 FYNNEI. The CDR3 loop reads CATRGEENLDTQYF. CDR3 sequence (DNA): TGTGCCACTCGAGGAGAGGAGAATTTGGATACGCAGTATTTT.

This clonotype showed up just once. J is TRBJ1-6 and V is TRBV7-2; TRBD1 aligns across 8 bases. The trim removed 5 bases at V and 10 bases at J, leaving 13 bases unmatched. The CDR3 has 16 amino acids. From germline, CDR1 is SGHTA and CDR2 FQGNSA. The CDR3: CASSRFRQGNNSPLHF. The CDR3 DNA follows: TGTGCCAGCAGCCGATTTCGACAGGGGAACAACTCACCCCTCCACTTT.